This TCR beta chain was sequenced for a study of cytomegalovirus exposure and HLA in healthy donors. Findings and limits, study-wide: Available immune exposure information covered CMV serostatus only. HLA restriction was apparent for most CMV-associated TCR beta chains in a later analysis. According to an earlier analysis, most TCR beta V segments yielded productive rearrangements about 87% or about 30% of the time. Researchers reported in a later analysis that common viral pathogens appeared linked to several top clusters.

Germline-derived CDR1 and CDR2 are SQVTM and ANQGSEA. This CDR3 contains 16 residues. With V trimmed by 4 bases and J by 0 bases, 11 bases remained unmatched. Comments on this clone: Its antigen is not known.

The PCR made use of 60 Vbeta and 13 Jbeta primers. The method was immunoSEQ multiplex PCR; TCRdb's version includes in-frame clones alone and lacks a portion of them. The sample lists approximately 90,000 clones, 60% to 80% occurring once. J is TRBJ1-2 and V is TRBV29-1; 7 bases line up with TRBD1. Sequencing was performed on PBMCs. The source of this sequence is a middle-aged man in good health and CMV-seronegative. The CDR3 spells CSVVWPTGKANYGYTF. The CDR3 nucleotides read TGCAGCGTTGTGTGGCCGACAGGGAAAGCTAACTATGGCTACACCTTC.